Below, 30 T cell receptor beta chains from the same sample are listed, as sequenced in a study of blood T cell repertoires in COVID-19 (TCRdb year 2020). Library prep was done by the immunoSEQ multiplex PCR assay. TCRdb re-hosts the immuneACCESS table, in-frame sequences only. Its copies lack some clones; in the studies checked, an unresolved V gene accounts for under half of them, and the cause for the rest is not known. The table for this sample lists under 300,000 clones; 80% to 90% of them were counted only once. 8% to 13% of the sample is in the top ten clones. Sequencing was done on a sample of peripheral blood. Every receptor here comes from a woman in her 70s with acute or convalescent COVID-19.

The count of this clone is one. The chain carries TRBV6-6 and TRBJ2-7; 7 positions agree with TRBD1. The junction had 6 bases not matched to a gene; V was cut back by 2 bases and J by 11 bases. The CDR3 runs 12 residues. CDR1 and CDR2 from the germline V gene are MNHNY and SVGAGI (reference sequence). The CDR3 sequence: CASSYEGAREYF. Written as DNA, the CDR3 is TGTGCCAGCAGTTACGAGGGGGCGAGGGAGTACTTC.

The chain couples TRBV5-5 to TRBJ2-2; TRBD2 aligns across 8 bases. CDR1 and CDR2 (germline): SGHKS, YYEKEE (reference sequence). Unmatched junction bases numbered 8, after V lost 3 bases and J lost 4 bases. There are 16 residues in the CDR3. The CDR3 sequence: CASSWGLGRVTGELFF. The DNA of the CDR3 is TGTGCCAGCAGCTGGGGACTAGGGCGTGTCACCGGGGAGCTGTTTTTT.

This clone was observed a handful of times. J is TRBJ1-1 and V is TRBV10-1, with D unclear. The germline V and J ends were trimmed by 8 bases and 3 bases, with 13 bases remaining between them. CDR1 is WNHNN and CDR2 is SYGVQD in the germline V gene (reference sequence). The CDR3 totals 13 residues. The CDR3 nucleotides are TGCGCCAGCCGTCCGGACGGGGACACTGAAGCTTTCTTT. It codes for CASRPDGDTEAFF.

The V gene is TRBV7-9, the J gene TRBJ2-5; 10 positions match TRBD1. CDR3 size: 15 residues. Looked up from germline, CDR1 is SEHNR and CDR2 is FQNEAQ (reference sequence). The junction had 2 bases not matched to a gene; V was cut back by 2 bases and J by 2 bases. The CDR3 spells CASSLWGQGQETQYF. The DNA for the CDR3 is TGTGCCAGCAGCTTATGGGGACAGGGGCAAGAGACCCAGTACTTC.

This clone was recorded a few times. This chain connects TRBV18 to TRBJ1-2; D perhaps matches TRBD1 (5 bases). The CDR3 has 13 residues. Germline V gene sequence: CDR1 KGHSH, CDR2 LQKENI. V lost 6 bases and J lost 3, with 11 bases in between. This CDR3 reads CASSGRADYGYTF. As DNA, the CDR3 is TGTGCCAGCTCGGGCAGGGCAGACTATGGCTACACCTTC.

The chain recombines TRBV11-2 with TRBJ2-1; D may be TRBD2 (5 bases). From germline, CDR1 is SGHAT and CDR2 FQNNGV. The CDR3 runs to 16 residues. Trimming removed 10 bases from V and 4 bases from J, with 23 bases in between. The CDR3 nucleotides read TGTGCCACCCTCCGCGCGGGTGTGCGGGTTTACAATGAGCAGTTCTTC. Residues: CATLRAGVRVYNEQFF.

J is TRBJ1-2 and V is TRBV27, with TRBD1 as a possible D gene (5 bases). V shed 7 bases and J shed 1 base, with 25 bases lying between them. The CDR3 length is 18 residues. Germline CDR1 and CDR2: MNHEY and SMNVEV (reference sequence). The CDR3 region is CASTLDGGGAANNYGYTF. The DNA for the CDR3 is TGTGCCAGCACCCTGGATGGGGGAGGTGCCGCGAATAACTATGGCTACACCTTC.

This chain joins TRBV9 and TRBJ1-2; TRBD1 is a possible D gene (5 bases). In germline, CDR1 is SGDLS, CDR2 YYNGEE. The length of the CDR3 is 13 residues. The V end was cut by 0 bases, the J end by 4 bases, with 7 bases between. CDR3 coding DNA: TGTGCCAGCAGCGTAGCCGGGGGCTATGGCTACACCTTC. Translated: CASSVAGGYGYTF. Supplemented by reference TRBV9 and TRBJ1-2, the full variable domain reads DSGVTQTPKHLITATGQRVTLRCSPRSGDLSVYWYQQSLDQGLQFLIQYYNGEERAKGNILERFSAQQFPDLHSELNLSSLELGDSALYFCASSVAGGYGYTFGSGTRLTVV.

This sequence joins TRBV19 and TRBJ2-7, with D unresolved. Germline CDR1 and CDR2: LNHDA and SQIVND (reference sequence). Trimming took off 4 bases at V and 2 bases at J, with 9 bases between the two ends. CDR3 length: 13 amino acids. CDR3 nucleotide sequence: TGTGCCAGTAGTACAGGTCCGGCCTACGAGCAGTACTTC. Amino acid sequence: CASSTGPAYEQYF.

The chain employs TRBV5-1 and TRBJ2-5, with 7 bases fitting TRBD2. Trimming cost V 1 base and J 3 bases; bases outside gene matches: 9. The CDR3 is 16 amino acids. The germline V gene encodes CDR1 SGHRS and CDR2 YFSETQ. Here the CDR3 reads CASSLQGRGREETQYF. In nucleotides, the CDR3 is TGCGCCAGCAGCTTGCAAGGGCGGGGGAGGGAAGAGACCCAGTACTTC.

V and J are TRBV4-1 and TRBJ1-5; D is possibly TRBD1 (5 bases). This CDR3 comprises 17 residues. V lost 0 bases, J lost 0 bases, and 12 bases lay in between. Per germline, CDR1 MGHRA and CDR2 YSYEKL. In nucleotides, the CDR3 is TGCGCCAGCAGCCAAGAAGTCGGGGGAGATAGCAATCAGCCCCAGCATTTT. Translated, it gives CASSQEVGGDSNQPQHF.

V and J are TRBV7-8 and TRBJ2-7; a weak D match, TRBD1 (6 bases). Germline assignment: CDR1 SGHVS and CDR2 FQNEAQ. V was clipped by 5 bases and J by 3 bases, with 8 bases between them. The CDR3 has 12 residues. This CDR3 reads CASSHRDYEQYF. The CDR3 DNA is TGTGCCAGCAGCCACAGGGACTACGAGCAGTACTTC.

The chain combines TRBV7-9 with TRBJ1-1; maybe TRBD1 (5 bases). The CDR3 length is 14 residues. V lost 4 bases and J 0 bases, leaving 9 bases between the germline ends. Germline V CDR1 and CDR2: SEHNR, FQNEAQ (reference sequence). CDR3 nucleotides: TGTGCCAGCAGCTCCGGACACCTGAACACTGAAGCTTTCTTT. This translates into CASSSGHLNTEAFF.

The chain joins TRBV19 to TRBJ1-6; possibly TRBD1 for D (5 bases). Trimming took off 7 bases at V and 7 bases at J, with 20 bases between the two ends. The CDR3 has 16 amino acids. The germline V gene encodes CDR1 LNHDA and CDR2 SQIVND (reference sequence). CDR3 loop: CASTIGGGWQNSPLHF. The CDR3 DNA follows: TGTGCCAGTACCATCGGGGGGGGTTGGCAAAATTCACCCCTCCACTTT. Looking up the rest from reference TRBV19 and TRBJ1-6 gives the full variable domain: DGGITQSPKYLFRKEGQNVTLSCEQNLNHDAMYWYRQDPGQGLRLIYYSQIVNDFQKGDIAEGYSVSREKKESFPLTVTSAQKNPTAFYLCASTIGGGWQNSPLHFGNGTRLTVT.

The chain links TRBV7-3 to TRBJ2-7; 13 nucleotides agree with TRBD2. Trimming took 5 bases from V and 2 from J; bases not matched to a gene: 0. This CDR3 is built from 14 residues. The germline V gene has CDR1 SGHTA and CDR2 FQGTGA. The CDR3, as DNA: TGTGCCAGCAGCACTAGCGGGGGGGCCTACGAGCAGTACTTC. It encodes CASSTSGGAYEQYF.

V gene TRBV4-1 combines with J gene TRBJ1-2; a possible D gene is TRBD1 (5 bases). The CDR3 loop spans 14 amino acids. Germline CDR1 reads MGHRA; CDR2 reads YSYEKL. V lost 6 bases to trimming and J lost 3 bases, with 14 bases between them. The CDR3 is CASSESGSYYGYTF. The CDR3 DNA sequence: TGCGCCAGCAGTGAGTCAGGGTCCTACTATGGCTACACCTTC.

Only a few counts were recorded for this clone. The chain couples TRBV30 to TRBJ1-1; D is undetermined. The CDR3 is 13 residues long. V lost 2 bases and J 3 bases, leaving 10 bases between the germline ends. Germline CDR1 and CDR2: GTSNPN and SVGIG (reference sequence). As DNA, the CDR3 is TGTGCCTGGAGTTTAGGAGGAGACACTGAAGCTTTCTTT. It encodes CAWSLGGDTEAFF.

This clone was seen only once. The chain has TRBV5-6 and TRBJ2-5; no clear D gene. The CDR3 sequence is 14 residues long. The germline V gene has CDR1 SGHDT and CDR2 YYEEEE. Trimming pared 0 bases from V and 1 base from J, leaving 7 bases between. The CDR3, as DNA: TGTGCCAGCAGCTTGGGCGGTTTCCAAGAGACCCAGTACTTC. Its translation: CASSLGGFQETQYF.

The genes are TRBV29-1 and TRBJ1-1; tentatively, D is TRBD1 (6 bases). V dropped 7 bases and J dropped 1 base, with 13 bases sitting between them. Per the germline V gene, CDR1 is SQVTM and CDR2 is ANQGSEA. The CDR3 is 13 amino acids. The CDR3 is CSALTGWNTEAFF. The CDR3 DNA reads as TGCAGCGCCTTAACAGGGTGGAACACTGAAGCTTTCTTT.

V gene TRBV2 combines with J gene TRBJ1-3; maybe TRBD1 (6 bases). From germline, CDR1 is SNHLY and CDR2 FYNNEI. Trimming removed 6 bases from V and 2 bases from J, with 17 bases in between. There are 16 residues in the CDR3. CDR3 residues: CASRASGVYTGNTIYF. CDR3 bases: TGTGCCAGCAGGGCCTCAGGGGTTTATACTGGAAACACCATATATTTT.

A single count supports this clone. The rearrangement joins TRBV6-5 to TRBJ2-1; no definite D call. Germline lookup yields CDR1 MNHEY and CDR2 SVGAGI. CDR3 length: 16 amino acids. V was shortened by 1 base and J by 0 bases, with 10 bases between the two germline ends. Here the CDR3 reads CASSYWAVSSYNEQFF. As DNA, the CDR3 is TGTGCCAGCAGTTACTGGGCCGTTAGCTCCTACAATGAGCAGTTCTTC.

The V gene is TRBV5-1, the J gene TRBJ2-1; D might be TRBD1 (6 bases). The CDR3 spans 15 residues. Trimming removed 2 bases from V and 8 bases from J, with 17 bases in between. Germline CDR1 SGHRS, CDR2 YFSETQ. This CDR3 is CASSFAGARADEQFF. The DNA for the CDR3 is TGCGCCAGCAGCTTCGCAGGGGCTAGGGCGGATGAGCAGTTCTTC.

The CDR3 coding sequence is TGTGCCAGCAGCGTATCCTATCAGACAGTCTATGGCTACACCTTC. Amino acid sequence: CASSVSYQTVYGYTF. This chain uses TRBV9 with TRBJ1-2; D is possibly TRBD1 (5 bases). The CDR3 totals 15 residues. V was clipped by 1 base and J by 4 bases, with 14 bases between them. The germline CDR1 and CDR2 sequences are SGDLS and YYNGEE.

The count of this clone is one. V and J are TRBV2 and TRBJ2-7; 7 positions agree with TRBD1. In germline, CDR1 is SNHLY, CDR2 FYNNEI. This CDR3 has 15 amino acids. V lost 6 bases, J lost 6 bases, and 14 bases stayed unmatched. CDR3 sequence (DNA): TGTGCCAGCAGAGGTAGGGGACAGCTTCAGGGCGAGCAGTACTTC. Residues: CASRGRGQLQGEQYF.

The V call is TRBV10-3, the J call TRBJ1-1, with D tentatively TRBD1 (5 bases). V lost 2 bases to trimming and J lost 4 bases, with 11 bases between them. The CDR3 is made up of 14 amino acids. Germline V gene lookup returns CDR1 ENHRY and CDR2 SYGVKD. CDR3 amino acids: CAISEMGGTTEAFF. As DNA, the CDR3 is TGTGCCATCAGTGAGATGGGGGGGACCACTGAAGCTTTCTTT.

This clone was seen more than once but under ten times. This chain links TRBV9 with TRBJ1-2; 7 positions match TRBD1. The germline CDR1 and CDR2 sequences are SGDLS and YYNGEE. J lost 6 bases, V lost 3 bases, and 11 bases had no gene match. The CDR3 extends over 15 amino acids. The CDR3 here is CASSGRWRGQNGYTF. CDR3 bases: TGTGCCAGCAGCGGGCGCTGGAGGGGACAGAATGGCTACACCTTC. The variable domain in full, completed from reference TRBV9 and TRBJ1-2, reads DSGVTQTPKHLITATGQRVTLRCSPRSGDLSVYWYQQSLDQGLQFLIQYYNGEERAKGNILERFSAQQFPDLHSELNLSSLELGDSALYFCASSGRWRGQNGYTFGSGTRLTVV.

V usage is TRBV14 and J usage is TRBJ2-7; possible D gene TRBD1, 6 bases. The CDR3 spans 15 residues. The V end lost 4 bases, the J end lost 3 bases, and 16 bases lay between the germline ends. Germline CDR1 and CDR2: SGHDN and FVKESK. The CDR3 is CASSLPTGFGYEQYF. CDR3 DNA: TGTGCCAGCAGCCTACCAACAGGGTTCGGCTACGAGCAGTACTTC.

The chain has TRBV11-2 and TRBJ1-6; 12 bases align to TRBD1. Germline V lookup: CDR1 SGHAT, CDR2 FQNNGV. V lost 6 bases and J lost 6; bases outside the gene matches: 6. The CDR3 sequence is 16 residues long. The CDR3 here is CASRWDRGPGNSPLHF. CDR3 DNA: TGTGCCAGCAGATGGGACAGGGGGCCGGGTAATTCACCCCTCCACTTT. Together with reference TRBV11-2 and TRBJ1-6, the CDR3 gives the full variable domain: EAGVAQSPRYKIIEKRQSVAFWCNPISGHATLYWYQQILGQGPKLLIQFQNNGVVDDSQLPKDRFSAERLKGVDSTLKIQPAKLEDSAVYLCASRWDRGPGNSPLHFGNGTRLTVT.

This chain uses TRBV18 with TRBJ1-2; D remains unclear. V was trimmed by 1 base and J by 2 bases, leaving 8 bases between them. Germline CDR1 and CDR2: KGHSH and LQKENI. This CDR3 has 14 amino acids. The DNA for the CDR3 is TGTGCCAGCTCACCACGGGCAGTCAACTATGGCTACACCTTC. Translated: CASSPRAVNYGYTF.

V and J are TRBV3-1 (or the pseudogene TRBV3-2) and TRBJ1-6; D gene ambiguous. The CDR3 loop spans 13 amino acids. Trimming removed 2 bases at V and 10 bases at J, with 9 bases between. The germline V gene has CDR1 LGHDT and CDR2 YNNKEL (reference sequence). CDR3 DNA sequence: TGTGCCAGCAGCCAATACGTGGGCTCACCCCTCCACTTT. Its translation: CASSQYVGSPLHF.